This T cell receptor (beta chain) originates from a study of blood T cell repertoires in COVID-19. Study in general: The United States, Italy and Spain supplied acute and convalescent COVID-19 samples. T cells, B-cell-depleted T cells, or PBMCs supplied cDNA or gDNA.

The CDR3 spans 15 residues. Trimming removed 1 base from V and 9 bases from J, with 13 bases in between. Germline CDR1 and CDR2: MNHNS and SASEGT. Clinical histories supplied by participants themselves formed the basis of cohort assignment. This table comes from immunoSEQ multiplex PCR, and its TCRdb copy is limited to in-frame clones, with some not included. The sample lists over 250,000 clones, under 90% seen once, with around 4.1% in the top ten. This clonotype was sampled from a man in his thirties or forties with acute COVID-19. The chain recombines TRBV6-1 with TRBJ1-6, with D possibly being TRBD1 (5 bases). Sequencing input: PBMCs or T cells enriched from blood (not recorded which). The CDR3 region is CASSEGIVRGSPLHF. Written as DNA, the CDR3 is TGTGCCAGCAGTGAAGGGATTGTTAGGGGTTCACCCCTCCACTTT.